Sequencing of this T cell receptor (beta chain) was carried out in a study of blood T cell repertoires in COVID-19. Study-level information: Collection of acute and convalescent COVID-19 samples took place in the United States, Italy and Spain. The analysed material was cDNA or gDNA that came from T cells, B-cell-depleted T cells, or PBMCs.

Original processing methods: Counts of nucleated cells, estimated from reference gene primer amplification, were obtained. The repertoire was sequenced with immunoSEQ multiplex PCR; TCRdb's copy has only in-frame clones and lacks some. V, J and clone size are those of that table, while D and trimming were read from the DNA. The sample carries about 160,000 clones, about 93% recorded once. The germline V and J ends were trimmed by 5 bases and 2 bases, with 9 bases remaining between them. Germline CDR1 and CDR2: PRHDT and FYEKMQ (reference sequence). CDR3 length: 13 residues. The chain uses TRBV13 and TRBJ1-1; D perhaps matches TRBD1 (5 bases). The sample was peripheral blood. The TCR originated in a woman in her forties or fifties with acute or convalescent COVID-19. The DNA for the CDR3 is TGTGCCAGCAGCCCCGACAGTAACACTGAAGCTTTCTTT. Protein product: CASSPDSNTEAFF.